This T cell receptor (beta chain) was sequenced for a study of CD8+ T cells in alopecia areata. Overall study results and limits: It was less clear whether patients shared TCRs than it was in mice, possibly because of HLA. Scalp sequencing captures resident alphabeta T cells of normal skin too. In lesional scalp, particularly from alopecia totalis/universalis, clonality was higher than in normal scalp.

RNA was isolated and reverse transcribed to cDNA, the sequencing template. Sequenced by immunoSEQ multiplex PCR; TCRdb stores in-frame clones only, minus some. The table shows 110,000 or so clones, with 59% occurring only once. Comments on this clone: Its antigen is currently unknown. The junction shows a germline mismatch at one end, possibly a read error.

PBMC-derived CD4+ and CD8+ T cells were sorted. CDR1 SGHTA and CDR2 FQGTGA come from the germline V gene. This CDR3 comprises 12 residues. This TCR was sampled from a human donor in good health. The chain carries TRBV7-3 and TRBJ1-2; D gene unclear. Sequencing was done on a sample of CD8+ T cells sorted from blood. The CDR3 loop reads CASSSITNDLAF. The DNA of the CDR3 is TGTGCCAGCAGCTCAATCACAAACGACCTGGCCTTC.